This T cell receptor (beta chain) derives from a study of T and B cells in COVID-19 patients. Across the study: Critical illness requiring mechanical ventilation or extracorporeal membrane oxygenation affected 12 of 20 active-infection patients. 18 of 20 active-infection patients had comorbidities associated with unfavorable COVID-19 outcome. General study findings and limits: Clonality of TRB repertoires was high in active COVID-19; recovery brought above-healthy diversity and richness.

The V and J ends lost 4 bases and 0 bases respectively, with 17 bases between them. The CDR3 loop spans 18 amino acids. CDR1 is SGHNT, CDR2 YYREEE, per germline (reference sequence). TRB was amplified from around 250-460 ng of blood genomic DNA. Multiplex PCR with BIOMED2 TRB-A/B primer pools amplified TRB rearrangements. A single record per CDR3 protein comes from TCRdb applying MiXCR to the multiplex PCR reads. Of 20,000 to 30,000 distinct CDR3 sequences in the sample, approximately 32% were seen once. About this clonotype itself: Its antigen is unidentified.

The chain uses TRBV5-4 and TRBJ2-6; no definite D call. The sample taken for sequencing was blood. The receptor's source is a human donor who had recovered from COVID-19. The CDR3 bases are TGTGCCAGCAGCCTTGACTTATTGTTGCGCTCTGGGGCCAACGTCCTGACTTTC. Protein: CASSLDLLLRSGANVLTF.